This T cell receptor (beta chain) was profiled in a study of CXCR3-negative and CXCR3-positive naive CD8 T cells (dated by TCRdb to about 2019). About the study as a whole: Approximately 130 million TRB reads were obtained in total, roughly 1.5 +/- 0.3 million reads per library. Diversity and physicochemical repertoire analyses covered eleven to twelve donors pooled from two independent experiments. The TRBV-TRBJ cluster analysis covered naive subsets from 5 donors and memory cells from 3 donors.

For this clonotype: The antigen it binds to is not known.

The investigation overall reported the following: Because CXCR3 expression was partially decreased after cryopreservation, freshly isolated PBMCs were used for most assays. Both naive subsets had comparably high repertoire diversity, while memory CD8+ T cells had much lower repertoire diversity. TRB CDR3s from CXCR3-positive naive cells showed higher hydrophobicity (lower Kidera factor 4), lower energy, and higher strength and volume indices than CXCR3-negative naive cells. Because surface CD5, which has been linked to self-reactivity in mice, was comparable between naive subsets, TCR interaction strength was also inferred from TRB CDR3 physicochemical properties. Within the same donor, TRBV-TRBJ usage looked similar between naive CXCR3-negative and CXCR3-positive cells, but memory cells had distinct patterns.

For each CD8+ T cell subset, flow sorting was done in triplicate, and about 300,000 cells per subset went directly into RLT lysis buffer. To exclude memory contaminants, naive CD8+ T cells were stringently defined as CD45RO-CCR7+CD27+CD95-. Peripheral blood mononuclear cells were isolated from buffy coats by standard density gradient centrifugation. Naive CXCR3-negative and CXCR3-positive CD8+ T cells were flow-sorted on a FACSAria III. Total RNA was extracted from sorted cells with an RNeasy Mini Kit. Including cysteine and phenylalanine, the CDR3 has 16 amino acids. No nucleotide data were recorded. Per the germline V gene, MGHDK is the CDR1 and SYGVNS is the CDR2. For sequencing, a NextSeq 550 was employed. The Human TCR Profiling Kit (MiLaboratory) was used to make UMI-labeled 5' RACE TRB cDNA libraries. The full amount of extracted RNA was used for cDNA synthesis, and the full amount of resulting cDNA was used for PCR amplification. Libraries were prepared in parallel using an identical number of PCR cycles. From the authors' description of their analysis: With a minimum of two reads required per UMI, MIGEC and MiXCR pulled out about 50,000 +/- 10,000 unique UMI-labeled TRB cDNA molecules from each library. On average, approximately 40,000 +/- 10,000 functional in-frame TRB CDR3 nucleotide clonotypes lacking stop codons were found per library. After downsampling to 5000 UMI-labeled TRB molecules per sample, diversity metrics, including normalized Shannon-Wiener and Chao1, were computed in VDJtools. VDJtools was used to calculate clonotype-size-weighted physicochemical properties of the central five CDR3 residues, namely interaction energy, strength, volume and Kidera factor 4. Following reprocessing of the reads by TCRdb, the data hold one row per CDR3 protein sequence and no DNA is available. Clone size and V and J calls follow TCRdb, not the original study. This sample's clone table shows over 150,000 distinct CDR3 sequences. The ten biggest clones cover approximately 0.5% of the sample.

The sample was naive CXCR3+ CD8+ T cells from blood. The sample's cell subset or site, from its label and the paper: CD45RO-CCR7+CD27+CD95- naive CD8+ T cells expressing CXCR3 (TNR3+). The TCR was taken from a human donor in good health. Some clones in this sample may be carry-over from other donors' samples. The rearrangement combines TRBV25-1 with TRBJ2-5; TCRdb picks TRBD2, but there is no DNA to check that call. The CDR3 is CASSEWAPGSEETQYF.